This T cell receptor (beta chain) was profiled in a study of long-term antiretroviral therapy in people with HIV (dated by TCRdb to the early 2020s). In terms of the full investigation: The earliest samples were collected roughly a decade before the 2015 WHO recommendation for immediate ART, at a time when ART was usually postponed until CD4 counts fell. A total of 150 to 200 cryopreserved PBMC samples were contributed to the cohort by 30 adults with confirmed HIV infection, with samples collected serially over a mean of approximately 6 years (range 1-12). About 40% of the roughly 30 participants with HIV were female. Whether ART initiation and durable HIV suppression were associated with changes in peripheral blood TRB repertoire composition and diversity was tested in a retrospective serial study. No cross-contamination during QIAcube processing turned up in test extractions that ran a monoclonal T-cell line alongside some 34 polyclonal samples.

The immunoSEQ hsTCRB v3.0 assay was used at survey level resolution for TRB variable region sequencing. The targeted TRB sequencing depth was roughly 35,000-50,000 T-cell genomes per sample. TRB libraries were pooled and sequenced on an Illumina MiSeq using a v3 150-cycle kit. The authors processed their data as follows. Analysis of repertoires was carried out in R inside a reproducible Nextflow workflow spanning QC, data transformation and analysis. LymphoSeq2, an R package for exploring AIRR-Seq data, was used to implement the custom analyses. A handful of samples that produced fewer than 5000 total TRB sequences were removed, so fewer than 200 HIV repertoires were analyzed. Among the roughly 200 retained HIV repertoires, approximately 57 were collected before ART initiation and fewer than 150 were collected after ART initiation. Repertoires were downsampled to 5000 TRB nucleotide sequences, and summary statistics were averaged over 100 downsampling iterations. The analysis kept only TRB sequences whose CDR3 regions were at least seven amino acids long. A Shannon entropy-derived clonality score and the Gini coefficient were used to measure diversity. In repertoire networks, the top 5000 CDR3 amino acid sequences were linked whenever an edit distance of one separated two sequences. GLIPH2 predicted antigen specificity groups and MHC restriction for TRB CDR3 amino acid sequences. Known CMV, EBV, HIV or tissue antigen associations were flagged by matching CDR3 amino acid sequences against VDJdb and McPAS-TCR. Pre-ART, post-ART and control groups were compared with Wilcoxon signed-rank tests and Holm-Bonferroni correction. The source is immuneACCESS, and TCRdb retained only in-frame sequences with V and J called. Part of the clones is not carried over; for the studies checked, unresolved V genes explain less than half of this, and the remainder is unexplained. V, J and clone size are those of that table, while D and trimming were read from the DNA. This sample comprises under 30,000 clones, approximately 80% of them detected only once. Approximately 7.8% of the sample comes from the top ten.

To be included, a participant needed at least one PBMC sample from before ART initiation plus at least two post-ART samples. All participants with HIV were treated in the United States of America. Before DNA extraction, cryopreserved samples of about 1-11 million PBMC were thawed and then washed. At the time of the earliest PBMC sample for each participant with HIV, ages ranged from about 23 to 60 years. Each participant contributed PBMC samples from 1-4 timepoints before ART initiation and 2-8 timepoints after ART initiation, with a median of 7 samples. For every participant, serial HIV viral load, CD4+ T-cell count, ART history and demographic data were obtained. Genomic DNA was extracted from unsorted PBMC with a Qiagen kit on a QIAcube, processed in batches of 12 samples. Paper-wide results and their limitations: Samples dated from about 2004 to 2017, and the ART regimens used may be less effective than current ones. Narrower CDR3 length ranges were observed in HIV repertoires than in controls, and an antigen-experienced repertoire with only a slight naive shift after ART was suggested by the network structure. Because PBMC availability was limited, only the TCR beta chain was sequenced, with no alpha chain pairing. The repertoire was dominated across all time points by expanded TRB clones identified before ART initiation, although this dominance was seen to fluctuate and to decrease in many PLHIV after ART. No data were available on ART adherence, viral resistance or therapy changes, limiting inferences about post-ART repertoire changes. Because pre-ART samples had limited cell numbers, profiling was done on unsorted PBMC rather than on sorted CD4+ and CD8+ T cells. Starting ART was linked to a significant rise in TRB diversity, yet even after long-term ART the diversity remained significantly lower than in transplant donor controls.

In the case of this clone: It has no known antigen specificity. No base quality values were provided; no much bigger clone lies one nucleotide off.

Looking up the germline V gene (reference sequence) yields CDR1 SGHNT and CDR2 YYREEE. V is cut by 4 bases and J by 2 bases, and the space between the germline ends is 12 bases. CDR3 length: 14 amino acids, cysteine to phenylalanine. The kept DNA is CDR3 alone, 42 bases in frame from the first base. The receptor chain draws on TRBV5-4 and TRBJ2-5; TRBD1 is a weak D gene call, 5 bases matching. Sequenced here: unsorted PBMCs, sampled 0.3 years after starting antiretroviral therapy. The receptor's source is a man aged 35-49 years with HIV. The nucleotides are TGTGCCAGCAGCACCGGACAATTACAAGAGACCCAGTACTTC. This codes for CASSTGQLQETQYF.